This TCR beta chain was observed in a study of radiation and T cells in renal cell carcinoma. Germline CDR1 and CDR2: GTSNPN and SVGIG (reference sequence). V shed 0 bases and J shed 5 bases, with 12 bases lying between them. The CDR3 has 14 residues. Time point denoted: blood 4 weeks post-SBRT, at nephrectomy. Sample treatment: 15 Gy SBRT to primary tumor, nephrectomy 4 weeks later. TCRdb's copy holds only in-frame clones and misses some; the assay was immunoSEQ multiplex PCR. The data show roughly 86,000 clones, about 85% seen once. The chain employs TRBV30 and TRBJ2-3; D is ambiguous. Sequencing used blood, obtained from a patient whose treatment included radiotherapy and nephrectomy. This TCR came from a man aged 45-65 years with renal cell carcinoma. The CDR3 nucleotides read TGTGCCTGGAGTGTAGATACTAACCTAGATACGCAGTATTTT. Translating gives CAWSVDTNLDTQYF.